The 25 T cell receptor beta chains given below trace back to one sample, sequenced in a study of Tregs in tolerant kidney transplant recipients. This table comes from immunoSEQ multiplex PCR, and its TCRdb copy is limited to in-frame clones, with some not included. The table includes about 52,000 clones, around 93% detected once. The nonmyeloablative bone marrow transplants came from related graft donors, with transient mixed chimerism. This specimen consisted of CD8+ T cells from blood (PBMCs), obtained 24 months after the transplant. The receptors were gathered from a human patient who received a combined kidney and bone marrow transplant. Some T cells may be provided by the graft donor.

V and J are TRBV7-9 and TRBJ2-5; 10 nucleotides line up with TRBD2. Germline V gene sequence: CDR1 SEHNR, CDR2 FQNEAQ (reference sequence). The CDR3 totals 16 residues. The V segment lost 5 bases and the J segment 1 base; nucleotides outside the gene matches: 7. The CDR3 sequence is CASSPISGRAQETQYF. The CDR3 nucleotides are TGTGCCAGCAGCCCAATCAGCGGGAGGGCCCAAGAGACCCAGTACTTC.

In its sample, this clone was seen once. J is TRBJ2-7 and V is TRBV6-1; a possible D gene is TRBD2 (7 bases). CDR1 is MNHNS, CDR2 SASEGT, per germline. The CDR3 spans 16 residues. Trimming took 2 bases from V and 2 from J, leaving 16 bases between them. CDR3 loop: CASSESAGAIPYEQYF. The CDR3 DNA follows: TGTGCCAGCAGTGAATCTGCGGGGGCCATCCCCTACGAGCAGTACTTC.

Notes on this clone: A read error may account for a junction end that differs from germline. This chain joins TRBV19 and TRBJ1-1, with 9 bases aligning to TRBD1. The CDR3 consists of 16 residues. Germline values: CDR1 LNHDA, CDR2 SQIVND (reference sequence). This chain's CDR3 is CASSFGPGTGNAEAFF. CDR3 DNA sequence: TGTGCCAGTAGTTTCGGTCCCGGGACAGGGAACGCTGAAGCTTTCTTT. The variable domain in full, completed from reference TRBV19 and TRBJ1-1, reads DGGITQSPKYLFRKEGQNVTLSCEQNLNHDAMYWYRQDPGQGLRLIYYSQIVNDFQKGDIAEGYSVSREKKESFPLTVTSAQKNPTAFYLCASSFGPGTGNAEAFFGQGTRLTVV.

This chain connects TRBV19 to TRBJ1-5, with D uncertain. This CDR3 spans 14 amino acids. Germline assignment: CDR1 LNHDA and CDR2 SQIVND (reference sequence). Trimming shortened V by 3 bases and J by 4 bases, and 10 bases separated the two germline ends. The CDR3 here is CASSIFTGNQPQHF. The CDR3 nucleotides are TGTGCCAGTAGTATTTTCACGGGGAATCAGCCCCAGCATTTT. Full variable domain (rest looked up from reference TRBV19 and TRBJ1-5): DGGITQSPKYLFRKEGQNVTLSCEQNLNHDAMYWYRQDPGQGLRLIYYSQIVNDFQKGDIAEGYSVSREKKESFPLTVTSAQKNPTAFYLCASSIFTGNQPQHFGDGTRLSIL.

The chain carries TRBV7-8 and TRBJ1-5; a weak D match, TRBD1 (6 bases). Germline V gene data show CDR1 as SGHVS and CDR2 as FQNEAQ. The CDR3 totals 13 residues. The V end lost 5 bases, the J end lost 6 bases, and 11 bases lay between the germline ends. CDR3 sequence reads: CASSARGAQPQHF. CDR3 DNA sequence: TGTGCCAGCAGCGCACGGGGGGCTCAGCCCCAGCATTTT. Looking up the rest from reference TRBV7-8 and TRBJ1-5 gives the full variable domain: GAGVSQSPRYKVAKRGQDVALRCDPISGHVSLFWYQQALGQGPEFLTYFQNEAQLDKSGLPSDRFFAERPEGSVSTLKIQRTQQEDSAVYLCASSARGAQPQHFGDGTRLSIL.

The J gene is TRBJ1-5, the V gene TRBV7-3, with D possibly TRBD1 on 5 matching bases. The CDR3 loop spans 13 amino acids. With 5 bases removed from V and 7 bases from J, the gap between germline ends came to 12 bases. CDR1 is SGHTA and CDR2 is FQGTGA in the germline V gene. The CDR3 DNA follows: TGTGCCAGCAGCACCGACAGCTTCCAGCCCCAGCATTTT. Protein sequence: CASSTDSFQPQHF.

This clone was seen only once. This chain uses TRBV4-1 with TRBJ2-1, with D possibly being TRBD1 (6 bases). This CDR3 region has 13 residues. The V end lost 3 bases, the J end lost 8 bases, and 11 bases lay between the germline ends. Germline CDR1 and CDR2: MGHRA and YSYEKL. As DNA, the CDR3 is TGCGCCAGCAGCCATCTACAGGGTTATGAGCAGTTCTTC. Protein product: CASSHLQGYEQFF.

V is TRBV11-3 and J is TRBJ2-2, with a weak D call TRBD2 (6 bases). The CDR3 length is 15 residues. Germline V gene lookup returns CDR1 SGHNT and CDR2 YENEEA. The V end lost 3 bases, the J end lost 6 bases, and 14 bases lay between the germline ends. The CDR3 DNA follows: TGTGCCAGCAGCTTTTTCGTCCTAGCGTCCGGGGAGCTGTTTTTT. Protein: CASSFFVLASGELFF.

Notes on this clone: Its ends do not fully match the called genes, so a read error is possible. Within the sample, other DNA sequences also encode this same CDR3. V is TRBV28 and J is TRBJ1-6; D gene unclear. The CDR3 is 14 amino acids. CDR1 is MDHEN, CDR2 SYDVKM, per germline. In DNA form, the CDR3 reads TGTGCCAGTAGCCCCCGACCCGGGTATTCCCCCCTCCACTTT. Protein sequence: CASSPRPGYSPLHF.

The rearrangement joins TRBV7-8 to TRBJ2-7; 10 bases agree with TRBD2. This CDR3 comprises 17 residues. The V gene end was trimmed by 3 bases and the J gene end by 4 bases; junction bases not matched to a gene: 12. Germline CDR1 and CDR2: SGHVS and FQNEAQ. CDR3 sequence: CASSLEAPSGSFYEQYF. The CDR3 coding sequence is TGTGCCAGCAGCTTGGAGGCTCCTAGCGGGAGTTTTTACGAGCAGTACTTC.

V gene TRBV11-2 combines with J gene TRBJ2-1; 11 bases agree with TRBD1. V was pared by 4 bases and J by 7 bases, with 6 bases of the junction left unmatched. Per the germline V gene, CDR1 is SGHAT and CDR2 is FQNNGV. CDR3 length: 15 residues. The CDR3 region is CASSWTGGPGNEQFF. As DNA, the CDR3 is TGTGCCAGCAGCTGGACAGGGGGCCCGGGAAATGAGCAGTTCTTC.

V usage is TRBV19 and J usage is TRBJ1-5; D is perhaps TRBD1 (5 bases). The V end was cut by 8 bases, the J end by 6 bases, with 14 bases between. This CDR3 region has 13 residues. CDR1 and CDR2 from the germline V gene are LNHDA and SQIVND (reference sequence). Written as DNA, the CDR3 is TGTGCCAGTCTCCTAAAGGGGTTTCAGCCCCAGCATTTT. It encodes CASLLKGFQPQHF.

The chain links TRBV9 to TRBJ2-2; 12 bases fit TRBD2. There are 15 residues in the CDR3. The V and J ends lost 2 bases and 10 bases, in that order; junction bases with no gene match: 6. Looked up from germline, CDR1 is SGDLS and CDR2 is YYNGEE. This CDR3 is CASSVGTSGQEELFF. Here the CDR3 DNA reads TGTGCCAGCAGCGTCGGGACTAGCGGGCAGGAGGAGCTGTTTTTT.

In DNA form, the CDR3 reads TGTGCCAGCAGCTTAGTTCTCGGCCAAGAGACCCAGTACTTC. Its protein product is CASSLVLGQETQYF. The chain combines TRBV7-9 with TRBJ2-5; D gene ambiguous. Germline CDR1 reads SEHNR; CDR2 reads FQNEAQ (reference sequence). The CDR3 consists of 14 residues. Trimming shortened V by 1 base and J by 1 base, and 7 bases separated the two germline ends.

V and J are TRBV7-6 and TRBJ2-5; D remains unclear. Looked up from germline, CDR1 is SGHVS and CDR2 is FNYEAQ. CDR3 length: 13 residues. Between the trimmed V and J ends, which lost 2 bases and 2 bases, there was a span of 6 bases. The CDR3 coding sequence is TGTGCCAGCAGCTTACTGCTACAAGAGACCCAGTACTTC. Amino acids: CASSLLLQETQYF. Full variable domain (remainder filled in from reference TRBV7-6 and TRBJ2-5): GAGVSQSPRYKVTKRGQDVALRCDPISGHVSLYWYRQALGQGPEFLTYFNYEAQQDKSGLPNDRFSAERPEGSISTLTIQRTEQRDSAMYRCASSLLLQETQYFGPGTRLLVL.

The chain is built from TRBV20-1 and TRBJ1-2; unclear D gene. Germline V gene lookup returns CDR1 DFQATT and CDR2 SNEGSKA (reference sequence). The CDR3 loop spans 11 amino acids. V was cut by 5 bases and J by 4 bases, with 8 bases left in between. In nucleotides, the CDR3 is TGCAGTGCTGCAGGACTCTATGGCTACACCTTC. This codes for CSAAGLYGYTF.

The chain employs TRBV27 and TRBJ2-7; tentatively, D is TRBD2 (5 bases). Trimming removed 5 bases at V and 3 bases at J, with 14 bases between. This CDR3 comprises 14 residues. CDR1 and CDR2 from the germline V gene are MNHEY and SMNVEV (reference sequence). Here the CDR3 reads CASSAGMGFYEQYF. The CDR3 DNA sequence: TGTGCCAGCAGTGCCGGGATGGGCTTCTACGAGCAGTACTTC.

The rearrangement links TRBV9 to TRBJ1-4; D unclear. Germline-derived CDR1 and CDR2 are SGDLS and YYNGEE. CDR3 length equals 14 residues. V was shortened by 3 bases and J by 7 bases, with 13 bases between the two germline ends. The CDR3: CASSGGLFGEKLFF. DNA of the CDR3: TGTGCCAGCAGCGGCGGTCTGTTCGGTGAAAAACTGTTTTTT.

The rearrangement uses TRBV9 and TRBJ1-3; unclear D gene. The CDR3 is 16 amino acids. CDR1 is SGDLS, CDR2 YYNGEE, per germline. V was trimmed by 0 bases and J by 0 bases, leaving 10 bases between them. In nucleotides, the CDR3 is TGTGCCAGCAGCGTAGAGGGAGGCTTCTCTGGAAACACCATATATTTT. Its protein is CASSVEGGFSGNTIYF.

The chain joins TRBV25-1 to TRBJ2-2; no firm D call. The CDR3 runs to 16 residues. Germline CDR1 reads MGHDK; CDR2 reads SYGVNS. V lost 1 base to trimming and J lost 6 bases, with 15 bases between them. The CDR3 coding sequence is TGTGCCAGCAGTGAATCGTTACTACTGGGTGCCGGGGAGCTGTTTTTT. Translating gives CASSESLLLGAGELFF.

Remarks on this clone: Compared with germline, one end of the junction differs, possibly owing to a read error. The chain combines TRBV4-1 with TRBJ1-6, with a weak D call TRBD1 (5 bases). The germline V gene encodes CDR1 MGHRA and CDR2 YSYEKL. This CDR3 spans 16 amino acids. CDR3 coding DNA: TGCGCCAGCAGCCAGGGGGGGACCGAAGATAATTCCCCCCTCCACTTT. Translation: CASSQGGTEDNSPLHF.

CDR3 DNA sequence: TGTGCCAGCAGCTTAGATAGGGCGGGAAACCGGGCCAATGAGCAGTTCTTC. It yields the protein CASSLDRAGNRANEQFF. This chain connects TRBV11-2 to TRBJ2-1; tentative D call: TRBD2 (6 bases). The CDR3 consists of 17 residues. V was cut by 0 bases and J by 6 bases, with 18 bases left in between. Germline CDR1 reads SGHAT; CDR2 reads FQNNGV.

The CDR3: CASSTGPGTLNTIYF. The CDR3 nucleotides are TGTGCCAGCAGCACCGGCCCAGGGACACTAAACACCATATATTTT. The chain uses TRBV27 and TRBJ1-3; D is perhaps TRBD1 (6 bases). The CDR3 spans 15 residues. Deletions cut 6 bases from V and 6 bases from J, with 18 bases between. Germline assignment: CDR1 MNHEY and CDR2 SMNVEV (reference sequence).

The chain couples TRBV9 to TRBJ2-5; TRBD2 matches at 9 bases. After removal of 3 bases from V and 5 bases from J, the junction contained 11 bases not matched to a gene. This CDR3 is 16 amino acids long. The germline V gene encodes CDR1 SGDLS and CDR2 YYNGEE. This chain's CDR3 is CASSGRIAGAGETQYF. CDR3 bases: TGTGCCAGCAGCGGGAGAATAGCGGGAGCTGGGGAGACCCAGTACTTC. The full variable domain, with the rest looked up from reference TRBV9 and TRBJ2-5, is DSGVTQTPKHLITATGQRVTLRCSPRSGDLSVYWYQQSLDQGLQFLIQYYNGEERAKGNILERFSAQQFPDLHSELNLSSLELGDSALYFCASSGRIAGAGETQYFGPGTRLLVL.

J is TRBJ2-1 and V is TRBV27; 8 bases line up with TRBD2. Germline CDR1 reads MNHEY; CDR2 reads SMNVEV (reference sequence). The CDR3 spans 16 residues. V was clipped by 3 bases and J by 4 bases; unmatched bases: 8. In nucleotides, the CDR3 is TGTGCCAGCAGTTTCGGAGCGGGAGATATGTACAATGAGCAGTTCTTC. Its protein is CASSFGAGDMYNEQFF.